This entry concerns a single T cell receptor beta chain. In assigning cohorts, the study relied on participant-reported clinical history. Recovered participants had two consecutive negative NP/OP PCR tests, healthcare professional clearance, or symptom resolution. This entry belongs to a study of blood T cell repertoires in COVID-19. Study in general: T cells, B-cell-depleted T cells, or PBMCs provided the cDNA or gDNA that served as material.

Assay used: immunoSEQ multiplex PCR; TCRdb lists only in-frame clones, some missing. The sample shows 150,000 to 200,000 clones, approximately 83% of them seen only once. This CDR3 is 16 amino acids long. Per the germline V gene, CDR1 is MNHEY and CDR2 is SVGAGI. The junction had 5 bases not matched to a gene; V was cut back by 0 bases and J by 4 bases. The rearrangement uses TRBV6-5 and TRBJ2-3; the match to TRBD2 covers 9 bases. The sequence was collected from a woman aged 55-69 years who had recovered from COVID-19. The sequenced sample consisted of PBMCs or T cells enriched from blood (not recorded which). The CDR3 bases are TGTGCCAGCAGTTACTCCGGCGGGGGGGGCCCAGATACGCAGTATTTT. It codes for CASSYSGGGGPDTQYF.